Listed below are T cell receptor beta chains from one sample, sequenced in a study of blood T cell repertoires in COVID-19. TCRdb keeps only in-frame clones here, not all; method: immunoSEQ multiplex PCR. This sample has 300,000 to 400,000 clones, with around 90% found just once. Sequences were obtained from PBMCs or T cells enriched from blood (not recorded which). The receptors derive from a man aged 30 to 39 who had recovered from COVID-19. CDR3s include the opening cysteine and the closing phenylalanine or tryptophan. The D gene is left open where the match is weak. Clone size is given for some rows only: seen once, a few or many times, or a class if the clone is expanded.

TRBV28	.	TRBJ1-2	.	CASSSGGEDYGYTF	TGTGCCAGCAGTTCCGGAGGTGAAGACTATGGCTACACCTTC
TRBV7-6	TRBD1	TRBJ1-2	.	CASSPDRVNYGYTF	TGTGCCAGCAGCCCCGACAGGGTGAACTATGGCTACACCTTC
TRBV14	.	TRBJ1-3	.	CASSQVLGAGNTIYF	TGTGCCAGCAGCCAAGTCCTAGGGGCTGGAAACACCATATATTTT
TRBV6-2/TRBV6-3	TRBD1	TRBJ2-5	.	CASSSTGGAGKTQYF	TGTGCCAGCAGTTCAACAGGGGGCGCGGGGAAGACCCAGTACTTC
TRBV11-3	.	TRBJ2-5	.	CASSFGGGRETQYF	TGTGCCAGCAGCTTCGGGGGTGGAAGAGAGACCCAGTACTTC
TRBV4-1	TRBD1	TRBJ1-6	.	CASSQDGRGRDSPLHF	TGCGCCAGCAGCCAAGATGGTAGGGGGCGCGATTCACCCCTCCACTTT
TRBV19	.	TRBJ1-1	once	CASSRASRNTEAFF	TGTGCCAGTAGTCGAGCTTCACGAAACACTGAAGCTTTCTTT
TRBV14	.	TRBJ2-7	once	CASSQSPGYPYEQYF	TGTGCCAGCAGCCAGAGCCCGGGGTACCCCTACGAGCAGTACTTC
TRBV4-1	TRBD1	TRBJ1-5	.	CASSQGQGFSNQPQHF	TGCGCCAGCAGCCAAGGACAGGGGTTTAGCAATCAGCCCCAGCATTTT
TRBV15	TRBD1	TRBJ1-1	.	CATSRGQGSMNTEAFF	TGTGCCACCAGCAGGGGACAGGGAAGTATGAACACTGAAGCTTTCTTT
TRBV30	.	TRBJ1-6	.	CAWSRLYNSPLHF	TGTGCCTGGAGTAGACTCTATAATTCACCCCTCCACTTT
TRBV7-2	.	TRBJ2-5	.	CASSRLNPGVGETQYF	TGTGCCAGCAGTCGGTTAAACCCCGGGGTGGGAGAGACCCAGTACTTC
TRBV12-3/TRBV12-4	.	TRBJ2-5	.	CASSRGNRVTQYF	TGTGCCAGCAGTAGGGGGAATCGTGTGACCCAGTACTTC
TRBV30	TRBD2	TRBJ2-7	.	CAWSIPIAGEQGNEQYF	TGTGCCTGGAGTATACCTATAGCGGGGGAGCAGGGCAACGAGCAGTACTTC
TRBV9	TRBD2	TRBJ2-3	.	CASSAGTSGGASADTQYF	TGTGCCAGCAGCGCCGGGACTAGCGGGGGGGCTAGCGCAGATACGCAGTATTTT
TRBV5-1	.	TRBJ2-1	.	CASSLQGSPSYNEQFF	TGCGCCAGCAGCTTGCAGGGTTCCCCGTCCTACAATGAGCAGTTCTTC
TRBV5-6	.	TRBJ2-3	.	CASSTRKGADTQYF	TGTGCCAGCAGCACCCGTAAGGGGGCAGATACGCAGTATTTT
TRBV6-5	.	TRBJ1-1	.	CASRNRVNTEAFF	TGTGCCAGCAGGAACAGGGTGAACACTGAAGCTTTCTTT
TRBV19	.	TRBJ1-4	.	CASSVSGLEEKLFF	TGTGCCAGTAGTGTGAGCGGGTTGGAGGAAAAACTGTTTTTT
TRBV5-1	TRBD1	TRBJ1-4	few	CASSYGQGREKLFF	TGCGCCAGCAGCTACGGACAGGGACGAGAAAAACTGTTTTTT
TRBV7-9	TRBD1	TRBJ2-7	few	CASSLEYADRGSKYEQYF	TGTGCCAGCAGCTTAGAGTATGCCGACAGGGGGAGTAAGTACGAGCAGTACTTC
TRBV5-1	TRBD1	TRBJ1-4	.	CASSLSQGEEKLFF	TGCGCCAGCAGCCTCTCACAGGGGGAGGAAAAACTGTTTTTT
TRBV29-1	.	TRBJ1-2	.	CSVGPPAPTQNYGYTF	TGCAGCGTTGGTCCCCCCGCCCCAACACAGAACTATGGCTACACCTTC
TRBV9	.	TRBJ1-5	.	CASSVGTGNQPQHF	TGTGCCAGCAGCGTAGGGACAGGCAATCAGCCCCAGCATTTT